The T cell receptor beta chain under discussion was sequenced for a study of regulatory T cells in long-lasting Graves disease. Whole-study results and caveats: Newly diagnosed patients shared 950 to 1,000 public clonotypes; persistent patients shared approximately 2,900. Persistent disease was associated with favored TRBV28 usage and with favored use of TRBJ1-2 and TRBJ2-5.

In its sample, this clonotype was seen many times. Its antigen remains unidentified. Trimming took 5 bases from V and 1 from J; bases not matched to a gene: 7. The CDR3 sequence is 15 residues long. Germline V gives CDR1 LNHNV, CDR2 YYDKDF (reference sequence). Arm-PCR of CDR3 regions with iRepertoire HTBI primers generated TCR beta libraries. TCRdb reanalysed the multiplex PCR reads using MiXCR and keeps one entry per CDR3 protein. The sample records about 540,000 distinct CDR3 sequences, approximately 12% being singletons. Time point in this sample: newly diagnosed GD, antithyroid drugs for less than 3 months. With RNA extracted from PBMCs as input, the TCR library was made. These same records also appear under a second study, on T cells in Graves' hyperthyroidism and ophthalmopathy. That paper states: Blood also carried most thyroid clonotypes expanded above 0.001.

The V call is TRBV15, the J call TRBJ1-2; 7 nucleotides match TRBD1. The specimen was peripheral blood mononuclear cells (PBMCs), collected at new diagnosis, from a patient treated with antithyroid drugs. This sequence was found in a young man with Graves disease. The CDR3 region is CATSDPQGVNYGYTF. The CDR3 DNA is TGTGCCACCAGCGACCCCCAGGGGGTTAACTATGGCTACACCTTC.